This TCR beta chain is drawn from a study of shared clonotypes between healthy human individuals. Execution of the assay was at deep level. Here immunoSEQ multiplex PCR was the method, and the copy in TCRdb shows in-frame clones only, minus some. The sample carries hundreds of thousands of clones, roughly four fifths recorded once. The J segment lost 4 bases and the V segment lost 0 bases, leaving 8 bases of the junction unmatched. The V gene's germline CDR1 is LGHNA and CDR2 YSLEER. CDR3 length: 16 amino acids. Unsorted samples, those not sorted, used 75 million to 90 million PBMCs for genomic DNA. This clone appeared a few times.

This clonotype was sampled from a woman aged 40-49 years in good health. Some clones in this sample may be carry-over from other donors' samples. The chain has TRBV4-3 and TRBJ2-7; 8 bases agree with TRBD2. Sequences were obtained from PBMCs. CDR3 coding DNA: TGCGCCAGCAGCCAAGATGGCCTAGCGGGTATTTACGAGCAGTACTTC. It encodes CASSQDGLAGIYEQYF.